The present entry profiles one T cell receptor beta chain with its context. One entry per CDR3 protein results from TCRdb running MiXCR on the RACE reads. The sample consists of about 260,000 distinct CDR3 sequences, about 8.6% of them appearing once. The sample is drawn from a study of human T cells and chemical hapten exposure. In the study overall: DPC at 0.01% went onto the upper back in patch tests, read at 6 days. How much TCR each sample yielded varied, mostly because pooled library volumes differed slightly.

CDR3 size: 15 residues. Trimming removed 1 base from V and 7 bases from J; junction bases left unmatched: 4. Indicated time point: pre-sensitization, week 0. The treatment denotes: therapeutic diphenylcyclopropenone sensitization with weekly scalp DPC. Alopecia patients between 18 and 70 years old and suitable for DPC were used as donors. The chain has TRBV12-3 or TRBV12-4 and TRBJ2-1; TRBD1 matches 10 bases. This clonotype originated in a woman aged 40-49 years with alopecia areata. Some clones in this sample may be carry-over from other donors' samples. The sequences come from whole blood, collected in connection with sensitization to the hapten diphenylcyclopropenone (DPC). Here the CDR3 DNA reads TGTGCCAGCAGTTTAGGACAGGGGGCGGAAAATGAGCAGTTCTTC. The encoded protein is CASSLGQGAENEQFF.